This paragraph reports one T cell receptor beta chain. After extraction with the RNeasy kit, roughly 0.45 to 1 ug of the RNA was reverse transcribed using random hexamers. MiXCR, run by TCRdb on the immunoSEQ multiplex PCR reads, gives a single entry per CDR3 protein. The sample lists 170,000 or so distinct CDR3 sequences; 93% were seen once. The sample belongs to a study of CD8 T cells in Susac syndrome. The germline V gene encodes CDR1 SGHRS and CDR2 YFSETQ. The CDR3 totals 15 residues. V dropped 3 bases and J dropped 5; count of bases not matched to a gene: 7. This chain links TRBV5-1 with TRBJ2-5, with 10 nucleotides matching TRBD2. The sequence came from a human donor with multiple sclerosis. The sequencing sample was made of CD4+ T cells from PBMCs. The chain's CDR3 is CASSSTSGEGETQYF. The DNA of the CDR3 is TGCGCCAGCAGCTCCACTAGCGGGGAAGGGGAGACCCAGTACTTC.